The T cell receptor beta chain described here comes from a study of beta chain features in type 1 diabetes. Study results and caveats: All four CD4+ subsets from Type 1 diabetes patients carried moderately but significantly shorter TCRB CDR3s.

This clone was seen a handful of times. Its specificity is unknown. Germline CDR1 SEHNR, CDR2 FQNEAQ (reference sequence). This CDR3 has 13 amino acids. With V trimmed by 2 bases and J by 7 bases, 3 bases remained unmatched. Since all of the isolated RNA was reverse transcribed, expressed TCRB transcripts were what got sequenced. The repertoire was sequenced with immunoSEQ multiplex PCR; TCRdb's copy has only in-frame clones and lacks some. The table includes 280,000 or so clones, about 15% detected once. Input material: naive CD4+ T cells from blood. This clonotype originated in a man in his late teens or twenties with type 1 diabetes. The genes are TRBV7-9 and TRBJ1-1, with TRBD1 matching 8 bases. The CDR3 loop reads CASSLQGAVEAFF. The CDR3 region has the DNA TGTGCCAGCAGCTTACAGGGGGCGGTTGAAGCTTTCTTT.